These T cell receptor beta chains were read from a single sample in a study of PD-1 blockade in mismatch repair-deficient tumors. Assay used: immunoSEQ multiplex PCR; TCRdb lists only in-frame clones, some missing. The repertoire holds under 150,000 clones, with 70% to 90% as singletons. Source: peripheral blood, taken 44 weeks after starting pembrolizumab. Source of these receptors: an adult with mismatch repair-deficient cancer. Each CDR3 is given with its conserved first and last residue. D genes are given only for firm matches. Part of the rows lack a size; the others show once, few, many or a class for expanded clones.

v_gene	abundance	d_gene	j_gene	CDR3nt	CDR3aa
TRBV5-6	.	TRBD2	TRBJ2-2	TGTGCCAGCAGCTCTCCGACTAGCCCTAACACCGGGGAGCTGTTTTTT	CASSSPTSPNTGELFF
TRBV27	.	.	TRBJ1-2	TGTGCCAGCAGTTTTTATTGGGCGGCTCTGGCTGACAGATCAGGGGATGGCTACACCTTC	CASSFYWAALADRSGDGYTF
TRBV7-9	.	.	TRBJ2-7	TGTGCCAGCAGCTTAGGGGGCCAGGGGGGCTCCTACGAGCAGTACTTC	CASSLGGQGGSYEQYF
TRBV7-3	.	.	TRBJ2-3	TGTGCCAGCAGCTTAAACCCAAGGGGCACAGATACGCAGTATTTT	CASSLNPRGTDTQYF
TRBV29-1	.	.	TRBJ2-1	TGCAGCGTTGAGCTGGACAGCAATGAGCAGTTCTTC	CSVELDSNEQFF
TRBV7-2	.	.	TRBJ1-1	TGTGCCAGCAGCTTACTCTCGGGAACTGAAGCTTTCTTT	CASSLLSGTEAFF
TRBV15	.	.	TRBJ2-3	TGTGCCACCACTGTAGGATCCCCCACAGATACGCAGTATTTT	CATTVGSPTDTQYF
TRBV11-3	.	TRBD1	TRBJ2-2	TGTGCCAGCAGCTACCGACAGGGGGCTGACACCGGGGAGCTGTTTTTT	CASSYRQGADTGELFF
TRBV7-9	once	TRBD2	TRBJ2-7	TGTGCCAGCAGCTTACCTACCGGGACTAGCGGGACCTACGAGCAGTACTTC	CASSLPTGTSGTYEQYF
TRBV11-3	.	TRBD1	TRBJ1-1	TGTGCCAGCAGCTTAACCAGGGGGCGAACTGAAGCTTTCTTT	CASSLTRGRTEAFF
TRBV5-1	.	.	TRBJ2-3	TGCGCCAGCAGCTTGAGGGGGAGGGGAGATACGCAGTATTTT	CASSLRGRGDTQYF
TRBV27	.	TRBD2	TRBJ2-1	TGTGCCAGCAGCGCCGGGACTAGCGGGAGGAATGAGCAGTTCTTC	CASSAGTSGRNEQFF
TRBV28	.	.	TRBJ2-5	TGTGCCAGCAGTTTTCTCGGAGAGACCCAGTACTTC	CASSFLGETQYF
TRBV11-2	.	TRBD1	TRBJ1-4	TGTGCCAGCAGCTTAGTTCAGGGGGGGAAAAAACTGTTTTTT	CASSLVQGGKKLFF
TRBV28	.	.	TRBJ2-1	TGTGCCAGCAGTTTGTTCAATGAGCAGTTCTTC	CASSLFNEQFF
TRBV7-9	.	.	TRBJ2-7	TGTGCCAGCAGCTTAGTGGGGTACTACGAGCAGTACTTC	CASSLVGYYEQYF
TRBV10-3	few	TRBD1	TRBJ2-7	TGTGCCATCAGTGGACAGGGGGCGGGCCACGAGCAGTACTTC	CAISGQGAGHEQYF
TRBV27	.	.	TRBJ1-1	TGTGCCAGCAGCCCCGTGGGGGCCACCATGAACACTGAAGCTTTCTTT	CASSPVGATMNTEAFF
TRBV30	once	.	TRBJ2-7	TGTGCCTGGAGCCCGGGACGGAAAAAGTACTTC	CAWSPGRKKYF
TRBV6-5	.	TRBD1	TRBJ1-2	TGTGCCAGCAGTAACCGGGACAGCCCTAACTATGGCTACACCTTC	CASSNRDSPNYGYTF
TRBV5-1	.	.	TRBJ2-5	TGCGCCAGCAGCACAGTGGGGGTTCTAGGGGAGACCCAGTACTTC	CASSTVGVLGETQYF
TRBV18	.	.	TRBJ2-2	TGTGCCAGCTCACCTTGGGAACAGAACACCGGGGAGCTGTTTTTT	CASSPWEQNTGELFF
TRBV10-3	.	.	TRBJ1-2	TGTGCCATCAGTGAGGGGGTGAACTATGGCTACACCTTC	CAISEGVNYGYTF
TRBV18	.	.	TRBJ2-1	TGTGCCAGCTCACCACCGGACAGAAACAATGAGCAGTTCTTC	CASSPPDRNNEQFF